The 15 T cell receptor beta chains reported below all come from one sample, sequenced in a study of T cell responses to AZD1222 COVID-19 vaccine. Sequenced by immunoSEQ multiplex PCR; TCRdb stores in-frame clones only, minus some. The table shows some 140,000 clones, with approximately 92% occurring only once. Specimen: peripheral blood, collected 28 days after the second AZD1222 dose. These receptors originate from an adult who received the AZD1222 COVID-19 vaccine.

This chain links TRBV7-9 with TRBJ1-1; 7 bases align to TRBD1. Trimming at V came to 4 bases and at J to 11 bases, leaving 13 bases not matched to a gene. Germline V gene lookup returns CDR1 SEHNR and CDR2 FQNEAQ (reference sequence). The CDR3 covers 14 residues. The CDR3 reads CASSSGTVGPLAFF. CDR3 nucleotide sequence: TGTGCCAGCAGCTCCGGGACAGTGGGACCTTTGGCTTTCTTT.

The chain carries TRBV4-1 and TRBJ1-1, with D unresolved. The CDR3 has 13 amino acids. Trimming took 4 bases from V and 4 from J, leaving 10 bases between them. Germline CDR1 is MGHRA and CDR2 is YSYEKL. The CDR3 region is CASSRGSGTEAFF. CDR3 DNA sequence: TGCGCCAGCAGCCGGGGAAGCGGCACTGAAGCTTTCTTT.

The V gene is TRBV19, the J gene TRBJ1-2; D unresolved. Per germline, CDR1 LNHDA and CDR2 SQIVND (reference sequence). CDR3 length equals 14 residues. V was shortened by 5 bases and J by 0 bases, with 10 bases between the two germline ends. This CDR3 reads CASSPSGANYGYTF. CDR3 DNA: TGTGCCAGTAGTCCCTCCGGGGCTAACTATGGCTACACCTTC.

The chain combines TRBV4-1 with TRBJ2-5; 8 bases align to TRBD2. The germline gives CDR1 MGHRA, CDR2 YSYEKL. The CDR3 covers 18 residues. The trim removed 0 bases at V and 6 bases at J, leaving 15 bases unmatched. CDR3 residues: CASSQDPWGGGTTKTQYF. The CDR3 DNA sequence: TGCGCCAGCAGCCAAGACCCATGGGGCGGGGGGACAACGAAGACCCAGTACTTC.

J is TRBJ1-6 and V is TRBV28, with D possibly TRBD1 on 6 matching bases. Trimming removed 4 bases at V and 4 bases at J, with 8 bases between. Per the germline V gene, CDR1 is MDHEN and CDR2 is SYDVKM. This CDR3 has 14 residues. CDR3: CASSSDRYNSPLHF. The CDR3 bases are TGTGCCAGCAGTTCAGACAGGTATAATTCACCCCTCCACTTT. Complete variable domain (other parts from reference TRBV28 and TRBJ1-6): DVKVTQSSRYLVKRTGEKVFLECVQDMDHENMFWYRQDPGLGLRLIYFSYDVKMKEKGDIPEGYSVSREKKERFSLILESASTNQTSMYLCASSSDRYNSPLHFGNGTRLTVT.

V is TRBV7-8 and J is TRBJ2-1; TRBD1 matches at 7 bases. V shed 5 bases and J 9 bases; nucleotides not matched to a gene: 7. Germline CDR1 reads SGHVS; CDR2 reads FQNEAQ. The CDR3 totals 13 residues. CDR3 residues: CASSKQGLGEQFF. CDR3 DNA sequence: TGTGCCAGCAGCAAACAGGGGTTGGGTGAGCAGTTCTTC.

The chain carries TRBV4-2 and TRBJ2-7; TRBD2 might be the D (6 bases). Trimming took 0 bases from V and 3 from J, leaving 15 bases between them. The length of the CDR3 is 16 residues. The germline gives CDR1 LGHNA, CDR2 YNFKEQ. CDR3 region: CASSQDSSRGNYEQYF. The CDR3 DNA reads TGTGCCAGCAGCCAAGATAGTTCACGGGGGAACTACGAGCAGTACTTC.

The rearrangement links TRBV19 to TRBJ1-1; D perhaps matches TRBD1 (5 bases). Trimming removed 3 bases from V and 3 bases from J, with 20 bases in between. Per the germline V gene, CDR1 is LNHDA and CDR2 is SQIVND (reference sequence). CDR3 length equals 17 residues. The CDR3: CASSMARDMIVDTEAFF. Here the CDR3 DNA reads TGTGCCAGTAGTATGGCCAGGGATATGATAGTGGACACTGAAGCTTTCTTT.

The genes are TRBV19 and TRBJ1-2; 8 positions agree with TRBD1. Germline CDR1 reads LNHDA; CDR2 reads SQIVND (reference sequence). J was trimmed by 5 bases and V by 5 bases; bases with no gene match: 10. This CDR3 has 15 amino acids. CDR3: CASSPIRDRQYGYTF. The CDR3 nucleotides are TGTGCCAGTAGTCCTATCCGGGACAGGCAGTATGGCTACACCTTC.

Turning to this clone: The sample contains more than one DNA sequence encoding this CDR3. The chain carries TRBV5-1 and TRBJ1-1; D is unresolved. Trimming left V 0 bases short and J 1 base short, with 4 bases between. The CDR3 extends over 13 amino acids. Germline CDR1 is SGHRS and CDR2 is YFSETQ. This CDR3 reads CASSLAGNTEAFF. CDR3 DNA: TGCGCCAGCAGCTTGGCCGGGAACACTGAAGCTTTCTTT.

The rearrangement joins TRBV6-5 to TRBJ2-5; 8 positions match TRBD1. Looked up from germline, CDR1 is MNHEY and CDR2 is SVGAGI. The CDR3 covers 15 residues. Trimming at V came to 2 bases and at J to 7 bases, leaving 9 bases not matched to a gene. CDR3 region: CASSYSDRGSATQYF. The CDR3 coding sequence is TGTGCCAGCAGTTACAGTGACAGGGGAAGTGCGACCCAGTACTTC.

V is TRBV6-1 and J is TRBJ1-2, with D possibly matching TRBD1 (6 bases). Germline assignment: CDR1 MNHNS and CDR2 SASEGT. The CDR3 spans 15 residues. V was pared by 0 bases and J by 6 bases, with 14 bases between. The CDR3 nucleotides read TGTGCCAGCAGTGAAGCGCATAGGGGGTGGCATGGCTACACCTTC. Its translation: CASSEAHRGWHGYTF.

The rearrangement uses TRBV28 and TRBJ2-1; D call uncertain. The length of the CDR3 is 13 residues. Germline V gene sequence: CDR1 MDHEN, CDR2 SYDVKM. V dropped 6 bases and J dropped 6 bases, with 12 bases sitting between them. Here the CDR3 DNA reads TGTGCCAGCAGCCCCCTCGTCCGCAATGAGCAGTTCTTC. Protein: CASSPLVRNEQFF.

The rearrangement links TRBV12-3 or TRBV12-4 to TRBJ2-1; D call uncertain. The V end lost 5 bases, the J end lost 0 bases, and 2 bases lay between the germline ends. This CDR3 region has 12 residues. The CDR3 nucleotides are TGTGCCAGCAGTCTCTCCTACAATGAGCAGTTCTTC. Translated: CASSLSYNEQFF.

The chain uses TRBV7-9 and TRBJ1-2, with a tentative D call TRBD1 (6 bases). Germline CDR1 is SEHNR and CDR2 is FQNEAQ (reference sequence). The CDR3 covers 14 residues. V was clipped by 4 bases and J by 5 bases, with 14 bases between them. The CDR3 spells CASSSRDNYYGYTF. Written as DNA, the CDR3 is TGTGCCAGCAGCTCCCGGGACAACTATTATGGCTACACCTTC.